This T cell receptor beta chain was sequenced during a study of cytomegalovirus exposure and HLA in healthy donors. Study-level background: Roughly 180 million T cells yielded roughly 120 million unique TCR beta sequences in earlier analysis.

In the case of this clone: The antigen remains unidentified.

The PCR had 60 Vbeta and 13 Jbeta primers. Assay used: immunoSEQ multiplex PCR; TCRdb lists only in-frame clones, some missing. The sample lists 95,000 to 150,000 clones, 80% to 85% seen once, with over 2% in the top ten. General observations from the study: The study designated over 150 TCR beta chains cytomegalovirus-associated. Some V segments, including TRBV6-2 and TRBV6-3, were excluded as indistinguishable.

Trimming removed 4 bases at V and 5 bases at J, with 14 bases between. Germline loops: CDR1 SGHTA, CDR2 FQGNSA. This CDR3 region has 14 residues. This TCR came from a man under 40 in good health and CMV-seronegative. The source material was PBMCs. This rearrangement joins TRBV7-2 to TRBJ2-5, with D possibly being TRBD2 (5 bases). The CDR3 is CASSSGPPGETQYF. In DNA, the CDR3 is TGTGCCAGCAGCTCCGGGCCCCCGGGGGAGACCCAGTACTTC.